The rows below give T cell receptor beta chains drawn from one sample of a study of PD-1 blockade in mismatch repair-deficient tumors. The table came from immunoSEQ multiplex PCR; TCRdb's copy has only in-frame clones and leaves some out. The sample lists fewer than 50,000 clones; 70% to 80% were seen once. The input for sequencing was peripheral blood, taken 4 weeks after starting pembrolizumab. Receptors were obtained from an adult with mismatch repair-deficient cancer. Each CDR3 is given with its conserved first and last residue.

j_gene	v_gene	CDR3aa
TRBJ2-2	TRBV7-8	CASSLVRNTGELFF
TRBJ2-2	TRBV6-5	CASSYTSENTGELFF
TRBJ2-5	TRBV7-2	CASSRIQETQYF
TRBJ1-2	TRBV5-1	CASSLGQLSGYTF
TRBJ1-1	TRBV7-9	CASSRTRVGVNTEAFF
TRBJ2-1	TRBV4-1	CASSQPGLAGAIDNEQFF
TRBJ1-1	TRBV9	CASSGQGTTEAFF
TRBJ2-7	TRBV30	CAWSAGGLAAYEQYF
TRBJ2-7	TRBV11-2	CASSLVPTRSYEQYF
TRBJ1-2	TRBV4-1	CASSQVIPGGANYGYTF
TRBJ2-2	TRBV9	CASSVGPTGHGELFF
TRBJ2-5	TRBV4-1	CASSQYPARGAWTQYF
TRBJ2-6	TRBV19	CASRPRDGANVLTF
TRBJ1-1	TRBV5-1	CASSLGGNTEAFF
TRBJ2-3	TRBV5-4	CASGTPEDTQYF
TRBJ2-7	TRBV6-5	CASSYSVAGEVEQYF
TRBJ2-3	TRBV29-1	CSVGGHFPLTDTQYF
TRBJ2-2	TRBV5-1	CASSLAWEDRGTGELFF
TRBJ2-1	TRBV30	CAWRVGLAGSNEQFF
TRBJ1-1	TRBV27	CASSLSWQGGEAFF
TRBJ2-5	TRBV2	CASRTGEETQYF
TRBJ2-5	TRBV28	CASSLRQVETQYF
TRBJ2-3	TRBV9	CASGSKGSTDTQYF
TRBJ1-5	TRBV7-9	CASSCPLMDRLGSQPQHF
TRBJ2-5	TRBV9	CASSKSSGKGETQYF
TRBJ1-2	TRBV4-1	CASSQDGTENYGYTF
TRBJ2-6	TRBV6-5	CASSGGGGANVLTF
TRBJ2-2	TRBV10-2	CASRRENTGELFF
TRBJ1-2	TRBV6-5	CASSYSPGGDYGYTF
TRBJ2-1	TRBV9	CASSAGQNYNEQFF